This T cell receptor beta chain was obtained from a study of PD-1 blockade in classical Hodgkin lymphoma. The time point here: cycle 4 day 1 (C4D1), after 5 to 7 weeks of nivolumab. All patients relapsed after autologous stem cell transplantation, and brentuximab vedotin exposure varied. Patients had relapsed/refractory classical Hodgkin lymphoma with complete response, partial response or progressive disease as best response. The data were produced by immunoSEQ multiplex PCR, yet TCRdb's version contains in-frame clones alone and is incomplete. The sample holds fewer than 100,000 clones, roughly 91% seen once. Study-wide findings and caveats: Unlike CD8+ TCR diversity, which did not rise significantly by C4D1, CD4+ TCR diversity did. Complete responders showed a baseline diversity that resembled the diversity of newly diagnosed patients.

With 5 bases removed from V and 4 bases from J, the gap between germline ends came to 18 bases. Germline V gene sequence: CDR1 SGHAT, CDR2 FQNNGV. The CDR3 extends over 15 amino acids. Comments on this clone: Antigen specificity is unknown.

The specimen was peripheral blood mononuclear cells (PBMCs), collected before the fourth cycle of nivolumab. The chain employs TRBV11-2 and TRBJ2-7; perhaps TRBD1 as D (6 bases). The origin of this receptor is a human donor with classical Hodgkin lymphoma. As DNA, the CDR3 is TGTGCCAGCAGCCCCCAGGGGCTCCCGGGGTACGAGCAGTACTTC. This encodes CASSPQGLPGYEQYF.